The clone carrying this T cell receptor (beta chain) was observed many times. A second PCR, run for about 6 to 11 cycles, used a sample-barcoded 5' primer plus a J-beta primer mix. TCRdb analysed the 5' RACE reads with MiXCR anew, one entry per CDR3 protein. The table records 800,000 or so distinct CDR3 sequences, approximately 25% of them present only once. The source of the sample is a study of blood T cells in healthy people across ages. The CDR3 is 16 residues long. V lost 5 bases, J lost 8 bases, and 21 bases lay in between. Germline assignment: CDR1 SGHVS and CDR2 FQNEAQ. The data also belong to a second study, concerning T cells of mothers and their children. That report adds: Related mother-child pairs showed slightly, non-significantly higher overlap than unrelated pairs.

The source material was blood. This receptor was identified in a boy aged 5-17 years in good health. The chain is built from TRBV7-8 and TRBJ1-4, with D unresolved. CDR3 nucleotide sequence: TGTGCCAGCAGCCCTAGGGCCGCTCCTGGGAGCGAAAAACTGTTTTTT. Its translation is CASSPRAAPGSEKLFF.